The TCR beta chain under discussion was sequenced for a study of identical twins. This clonotype was recorded many times. Antigen: not known. Study conclusions and caveats: Compared with unrelated sharing, twin-shared out-of-frame alpha sequences had more low-probability sequences. Among monozygotic twins, out-of-frame TCR alpha sharing exceeded what models predicted.

MiXCR, applied by TCRdb to the 5' RACE reads, yields one record per CDR3 protein. The data show about 810,000 distinct CDR3 sequences, 9% to 15% seen once. The CDR3 contains 16 residues. Trimming removed 1 base from V and 1 base from J; junction bases left unmatched: 6. Germline CDR1 reads DFQATT; CDR2 reads SNEGSKA (reference sequence). The same specimen was also included in a second study, on yellow fever vaccine responses in identical twins.

The chain has TRBV20-1 and TRBJ2-1, with TRBD1 matching over 8 bases. The TCR comes from a woman under 30 in good health. Sequencing was done on a sample of PBMCs. CDR3 amino acids: CSARGLDRESYNEQFF. CDR3 nucleotides: TGCAGTGCTAGAGGGCTGGACAGGGAGTCCTACAATGAGCAGTTCTTC.